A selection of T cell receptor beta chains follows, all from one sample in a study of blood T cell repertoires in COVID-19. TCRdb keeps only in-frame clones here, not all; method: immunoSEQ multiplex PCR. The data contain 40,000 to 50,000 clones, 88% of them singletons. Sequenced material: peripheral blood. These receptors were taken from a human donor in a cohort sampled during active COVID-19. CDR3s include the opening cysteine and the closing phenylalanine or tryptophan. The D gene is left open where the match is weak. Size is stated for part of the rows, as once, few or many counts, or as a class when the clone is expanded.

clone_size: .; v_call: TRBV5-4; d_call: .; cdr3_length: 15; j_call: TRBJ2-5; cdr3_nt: TGTGCCAGCAGCTCCGGGACTGCCTCCCAAGAGACCCAGTACTTC; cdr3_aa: CASSSGTASQETQYF
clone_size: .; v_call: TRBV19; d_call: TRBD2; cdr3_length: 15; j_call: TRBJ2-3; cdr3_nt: TGTGCCAGTAGTTCCAGCGGGAGCCGCACAGATACGCAGTATTTT; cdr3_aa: CASSSSGSRTDTQYF
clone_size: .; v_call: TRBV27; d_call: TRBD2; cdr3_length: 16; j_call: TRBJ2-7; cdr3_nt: TGTGCCAGCAGCGGGACTAGCGGGAGGGCTCAATACGAGCAGTACTTC; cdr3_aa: CASSGTSGRAQYEQYF
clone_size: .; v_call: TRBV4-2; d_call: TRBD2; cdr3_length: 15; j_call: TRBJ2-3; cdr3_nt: TGTGCCAGCAGTCAAGCGGGGGGTGTCACAGATACGCAGTATTTT; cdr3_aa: CASSQAGGVTDTQYF
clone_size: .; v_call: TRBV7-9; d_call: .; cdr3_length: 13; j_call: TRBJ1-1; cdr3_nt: TGTGCCAGCAGCGGGGCGGAGGGGATTAGGGCTTTCTTT; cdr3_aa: CASSGAEGIRAFF
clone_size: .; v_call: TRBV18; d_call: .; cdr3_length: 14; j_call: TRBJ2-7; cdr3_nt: TGTGCCAGCTCACCACGGAGTCCCACCGGCGAGCAGTACTTC; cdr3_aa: CASSPRSPTGEQYF
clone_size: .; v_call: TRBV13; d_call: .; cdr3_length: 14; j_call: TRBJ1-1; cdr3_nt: TGTGCCAGCAGCTTGCGCTTGGTGAACACTGAAGCTTTCTTT; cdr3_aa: CASSLRLVNTEAFF
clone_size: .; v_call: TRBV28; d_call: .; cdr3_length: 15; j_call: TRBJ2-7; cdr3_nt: TGTGCCAGCAGTTCCAGTGGAGGGGCTCCCTACGAGCAGTACTTC; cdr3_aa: CASSSSGGAPYEQYF
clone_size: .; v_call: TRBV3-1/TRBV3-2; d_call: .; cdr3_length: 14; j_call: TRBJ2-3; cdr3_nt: TGTGCCAGCAGCCAGGGCTCCTACACAGATACGCAGTATTTT; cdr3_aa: CASSQGSYTDTQYF
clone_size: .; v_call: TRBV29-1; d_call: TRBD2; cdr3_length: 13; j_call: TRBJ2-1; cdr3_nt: TGCAGCGCGGGACTAGCGGGAAGGAATGAGCAGTTCTTC; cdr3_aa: CSAGLAGRNEQFF
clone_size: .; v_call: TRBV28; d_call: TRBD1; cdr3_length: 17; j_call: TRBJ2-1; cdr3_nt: TGTGCCAGCAGTCCAAAGCACGGGACAGTACGTGACTATGAGCAGTTCTTC; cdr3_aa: CASSPKHGTVRDYEQFF
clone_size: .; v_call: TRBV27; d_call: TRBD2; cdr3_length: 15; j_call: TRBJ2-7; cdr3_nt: TGTGCCAGCAGTTGGAGTAGCGGGAGCTCCTACGAGCAGTACTTC; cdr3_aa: CASSWSSGSSYEQYF
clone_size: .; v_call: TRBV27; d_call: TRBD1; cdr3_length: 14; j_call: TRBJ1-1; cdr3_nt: TGTGCCAGCAGCCACCGGGACAGGGCAACTGAAGCTTTCTTT; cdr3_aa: CASSHRDRATEAFF
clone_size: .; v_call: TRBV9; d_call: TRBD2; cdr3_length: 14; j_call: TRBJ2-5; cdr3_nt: TGTGCCAGCAGCCCCAGTTGGACTAGCGAGACCCAGTACTTC; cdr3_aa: CASSPSWTSETQYF
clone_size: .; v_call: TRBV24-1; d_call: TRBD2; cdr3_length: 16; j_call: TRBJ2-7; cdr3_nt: TGTGCCACCCAAGACGGGGGAGCGGGAGTTTCCTACGAGCAGTACTTC; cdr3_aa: CATQDGGAGVSYEQYF
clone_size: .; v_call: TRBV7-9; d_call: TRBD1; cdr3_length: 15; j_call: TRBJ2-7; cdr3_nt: TGTGCCAGCAGCCCGGGACAGGGGGTTTTCTACGAGCAGTACTTC; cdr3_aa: CASSPGQGVFYEQYF
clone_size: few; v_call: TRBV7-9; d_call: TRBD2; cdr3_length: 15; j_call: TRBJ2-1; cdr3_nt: TGTGCCAGCAGCTATCTAGCGGGTACCTACAATGAGCAGTTCTTC; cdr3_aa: CASSYLAGTYNEQFF
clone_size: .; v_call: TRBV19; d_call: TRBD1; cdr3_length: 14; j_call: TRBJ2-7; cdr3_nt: TGTGCCAGTAGTAGGTCCCAGGGGGCCGACGAGCAGTACTTC; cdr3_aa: CASSRSQGADEQYF
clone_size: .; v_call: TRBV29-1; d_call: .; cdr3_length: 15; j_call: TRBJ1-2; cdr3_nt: TGCAGCGTTGAAGATTGGGGGCCCGACTCCTATGGCTACACCTTC; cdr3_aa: CSVEDWGPDSYGYTF
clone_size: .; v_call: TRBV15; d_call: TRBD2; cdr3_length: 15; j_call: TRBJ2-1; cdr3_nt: TGTGCCACCAGCACCGGACTAGCGGGAGGGCATGAGCAGTTCTTC; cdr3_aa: CATSTGLAGGHEQFF
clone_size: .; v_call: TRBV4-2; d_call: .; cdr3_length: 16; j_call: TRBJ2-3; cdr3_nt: TGTGCCAGCAGCCAAGTGACTAGTAGGGGCACAGATACGCAGTATTTT; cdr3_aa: CASSQVTSRGTDTQYF
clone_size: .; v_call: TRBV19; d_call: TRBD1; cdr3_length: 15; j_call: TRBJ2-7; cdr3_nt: TGTGCCAGTAGTATAGACAGGGGGATCTCCTACGAGCAGTACTTC; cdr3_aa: CASSIDRGISYEQYF
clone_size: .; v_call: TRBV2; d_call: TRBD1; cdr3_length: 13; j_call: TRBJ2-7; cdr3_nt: TGTGCCGGAGCCGGGACAGACTCCTACGAGCAGTACTTC; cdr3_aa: CAGAGTDSYEQYF
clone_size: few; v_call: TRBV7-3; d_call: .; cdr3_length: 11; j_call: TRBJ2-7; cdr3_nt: TGTGCCAGCAGCTTAAGGCTGGAGCAGTACTTC; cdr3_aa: CASSLRLEQYF
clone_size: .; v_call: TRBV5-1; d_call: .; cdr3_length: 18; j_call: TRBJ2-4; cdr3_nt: TGCGCCAGCAGCTTGGGCGGTTGGGGAGGTCTCGCCAAAAACATTCAGTACTTC; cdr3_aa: CASSLGGWGGLAKNIQYF
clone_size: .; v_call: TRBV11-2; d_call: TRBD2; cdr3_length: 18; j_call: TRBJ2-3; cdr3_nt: TGTGCCAGCAGCCCCCAAATAAATGGGGCGGGAGGCAGAGATACGCAGTATTTT; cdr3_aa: CASSPQINGAGGRDTQYF
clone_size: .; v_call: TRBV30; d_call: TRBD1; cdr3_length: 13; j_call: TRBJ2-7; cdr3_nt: TGTGCCCTGACCGGGACAGGGGGCTACGAGCAGTACTTC; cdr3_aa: CALTGTGGYEQYF
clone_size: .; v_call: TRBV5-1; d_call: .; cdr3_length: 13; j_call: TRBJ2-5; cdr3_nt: TGCGCCAGCAGCTTAAGACAGCAAGAGACCCAGTACTTC; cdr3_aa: CASSLRQQETQYF
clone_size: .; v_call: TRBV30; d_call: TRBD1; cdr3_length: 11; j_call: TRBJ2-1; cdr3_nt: TGTGCCTGGAGACAGGGGATTGAGCAGTTCTTC; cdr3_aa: CAWRQGIEQFF
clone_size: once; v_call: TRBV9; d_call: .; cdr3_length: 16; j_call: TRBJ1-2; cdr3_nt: TGTGCCAGCAGCCCACGGGCCGCCTCCGGCGGGTATGGCTACACCTTC; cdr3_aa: CASSPRAASGGYGYTF
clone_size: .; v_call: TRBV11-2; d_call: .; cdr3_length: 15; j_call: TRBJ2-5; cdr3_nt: TGTGCCAGCAGCCCTACCCGCTGGAGCGAAGAGACCCAGTACTTC; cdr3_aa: CASSPTRWSEETQYF
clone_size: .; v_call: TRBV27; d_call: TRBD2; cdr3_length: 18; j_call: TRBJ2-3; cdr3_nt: TGTGCCAGCACCCTATCACTAGCGGGAGGGCCGAGCACAGATACGCAGTATTTT; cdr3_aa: CASTLSLAGGPSTDTQYF
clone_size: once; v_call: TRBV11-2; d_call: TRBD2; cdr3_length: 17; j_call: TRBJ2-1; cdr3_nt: TGTGCCAGCAGCTTAGCCCTAGCGGGAAAGTCCTACAATGAGCAGTTCTTC; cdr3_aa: CASSLALAGKSYNEQFF
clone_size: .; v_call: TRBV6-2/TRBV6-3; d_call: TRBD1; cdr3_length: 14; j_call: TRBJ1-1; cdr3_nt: TGTGCCAGCAGTTACAAATTGGAGGGGGCAGAAGCTTTCTTT; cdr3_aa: CASSYKLEGAEAFF
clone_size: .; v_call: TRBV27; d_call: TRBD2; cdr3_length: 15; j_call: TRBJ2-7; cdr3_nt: TGTGCCAGCAGTTTAACAATGGGACTAGCCTACGAGCAGTACTTC; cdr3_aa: CASSLTMGLAYEQYF
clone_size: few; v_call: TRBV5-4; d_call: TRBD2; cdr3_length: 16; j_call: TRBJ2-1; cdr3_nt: TGTGCCAGCAGCGCACCCCCAAGCGGGAGGTTTGATGAGCAGTTCTTC; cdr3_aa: CASSAPPSGRFDEQFF
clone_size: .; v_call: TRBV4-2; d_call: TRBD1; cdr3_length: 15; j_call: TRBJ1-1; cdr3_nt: TGTGCCAGCAGCCAAGAGGGCAGGGGGAAGACTGAAGCTTTCTTT; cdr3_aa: CASSQEGRGKTEAFF
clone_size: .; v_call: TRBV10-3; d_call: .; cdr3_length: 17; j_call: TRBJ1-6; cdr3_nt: TGTGCCATCAGTGACGGGATCCAGGGAGGGAATAATTCACCCCTCCACTTT; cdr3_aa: CAISDGIQGGNNSPLHF
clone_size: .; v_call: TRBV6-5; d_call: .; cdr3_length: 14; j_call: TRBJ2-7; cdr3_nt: TGTGCCAGCAACAAGCAGGAGGGCCCTTACGAGCAGTACTTC; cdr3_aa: CASNKQEGPYEQYF
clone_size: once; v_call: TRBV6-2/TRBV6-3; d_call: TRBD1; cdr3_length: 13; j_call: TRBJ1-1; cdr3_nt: TGTGCCAGCAGCCTTGACAGGGCGGCTGAAGCTTTCTTT; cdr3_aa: CASSLDRAAEAFF
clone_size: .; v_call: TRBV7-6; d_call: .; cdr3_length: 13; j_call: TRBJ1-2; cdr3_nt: TGTGCCAGCAGTATCGGACTTGCCTATGGCTACACCTTC; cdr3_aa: CASSIGLAYGYTF
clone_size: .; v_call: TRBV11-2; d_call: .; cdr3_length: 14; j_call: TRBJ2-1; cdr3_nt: TGTGCCAGCAGCTCAGGACAGCCCTACGGTGAGCAGTTCTTC; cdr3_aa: CASSSGQPYGEQFF
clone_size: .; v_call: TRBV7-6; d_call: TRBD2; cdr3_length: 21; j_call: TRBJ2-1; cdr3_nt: TGTGCCAGCAGCTTAGGTCCCCGGACTAGCGGGAAAGAAAGCTCCTACAATGAGCAGTTCTTC; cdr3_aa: CASSLGPRTSGKESSYNEQFF
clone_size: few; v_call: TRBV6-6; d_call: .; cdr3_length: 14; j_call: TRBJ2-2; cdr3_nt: TGTGCCAGTAACATAGGACTCAACACCGGGGAGCTGTTTTTT; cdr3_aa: CASNIGLNTGELFF
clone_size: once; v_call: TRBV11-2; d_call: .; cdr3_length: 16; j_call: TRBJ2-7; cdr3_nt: TGTGCCAGCAGCCTCCCCGCGACAGTTCAGGAATACGAGCAGTACTTC; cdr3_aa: CASSLPATVQEYEQYF
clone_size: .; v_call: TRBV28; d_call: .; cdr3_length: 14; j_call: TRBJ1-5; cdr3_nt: TGTGCCAGCACCCCAGACAGGTACAATCAGCCCCAGCATTTT; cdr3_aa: CASTPDRYNQPQHF
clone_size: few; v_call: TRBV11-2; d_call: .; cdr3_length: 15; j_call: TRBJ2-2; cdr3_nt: TGTGCCAGCAGCTTAATTCCCAGAAACACCGGGGAGCTGTTTTTT; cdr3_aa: CASSLIPRNTGELFF
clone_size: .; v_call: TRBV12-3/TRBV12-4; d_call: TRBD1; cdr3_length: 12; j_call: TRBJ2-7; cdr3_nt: TGTGCCAGCAGCCCGACAGGGTACGAGCAGTACTTC; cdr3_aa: CASSPTGYEQYF
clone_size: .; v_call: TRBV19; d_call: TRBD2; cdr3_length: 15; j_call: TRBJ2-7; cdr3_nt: TGTGCCAGTAGTGTGACTAGCGGGGCCTCCTACGAGCAGTACTTC; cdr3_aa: CASSVTSGASYEQYF
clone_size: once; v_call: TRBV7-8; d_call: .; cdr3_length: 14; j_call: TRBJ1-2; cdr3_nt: TGTGCCAGCAGCTTAGGGAGGATTAACTATGGCTACACCTTC; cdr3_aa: CASSLGRINYGYTF
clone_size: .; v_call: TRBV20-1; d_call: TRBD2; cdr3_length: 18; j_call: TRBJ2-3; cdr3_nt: TGCAGTGCTAGTGTGAGGCAGGGGACTAGCGGGAGGCCAGATACGCAGTATTTT; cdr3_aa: CSASVRQGTSGRPDTQYF
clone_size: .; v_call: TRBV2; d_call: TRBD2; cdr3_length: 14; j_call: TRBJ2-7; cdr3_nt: TGTGCCAGCAGAGTAGCGGGAGCGACCTACGAGCAGTACTTC; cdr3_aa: CASRVAGATYEQYF
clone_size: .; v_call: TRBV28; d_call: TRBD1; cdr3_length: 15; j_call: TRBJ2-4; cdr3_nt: TGTGCCAGCAGTACAGGGGGCTCTGCCAAAAACATTCAGTACTTC; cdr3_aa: CASSTGGSAKNIQYF
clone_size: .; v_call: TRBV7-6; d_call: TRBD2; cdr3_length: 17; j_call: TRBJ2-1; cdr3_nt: TGTGCCAGCAGCCTTAGGATAGCGGGAGGTACCTACAATGAGCAGTTCTTC; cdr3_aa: CASSLRIAGGTYNEQFF